Shown below are 27 T cell receptor beta chains from a single sample sequenced in a study of T-cell reconstitution after alpha-beta-depleted transplantation in children. Construction of the TCRbeta library involved unique molecular identifiers. Via MiXCR, TCRdb re-called the PCR reads, giving one row per CDR3 protein. The sample lists around 380,000 distinct CDR3 sequences, approximately 11% occurring once. The specimen was PBMCs from the stem cell graft donor, collected from the stem cell graft. The origin of the receptors is a human donor who donated a stem cell graft to a child with acute myeloid leukemia.

The chain is built from TRBV20-1 and TRBJ2-5; tentatively, D is TRBD1 or TRBD2 (7 bases each). This CDR3 has 14 residues. The V end lost 5 bases, the J end lost 2 bases, and 15 bases lay between the germline ends. CDR1 and CDR2 (germline): DFQATT, SNEGSKA (reference sequence). This CDR3 is CSAARQGGQETQYF. In nucleotides, the CDR3 is TGCAGTGCTGCCCGACAGGGAGGGCAAGAGACCCAGTACTTC.

The chain carries TRBV14 and TRBJ2-1; the D gene is possibly TRBD2 (6 bases). Germline V gives CDR1 SGHDN, CDR2 FVKESK. The ends were cut back, 0 bases at V and 9 bases at J, with 9 bases in the middle. The CDR3 totals 13 residues. CDR3 in amino acids: CASSQDVGSEQFF. The DNA of the CDR3 is TGTGCCAGCAGCCAAGACGTCGGGAGTGAGCAGTTCTTC.

A few counts support this clonotype. The rearrangement joins TRBV6-2 or TRBV6-3 to TRBJ2-1; D uncertain. Trimming took off 6 bases at V and 7 bases at J, with 10 bases between the two ends. This CDR3 region has 12 residues. The germline CDR1 and CDR2 sequences are MNHEY and SVGEGT. The chain's CDR3 is CASRTTPNEQFF. The CDR3 nucleotides are TGTGCCAGCAGAACGACTCCGAATGAGCAGTTCTTC.

The V and J genes are TRBV19 and TRBJ1-2; 7 positions agree with TRBD1. Germline V gives CDR1 LNHDA, CDR2 SQIVND (reference sequence). The CDR3 runs 16 residues. V shed 1 base and J 3 bases; nucleotides not matched to a gene: 8. CDR3 in DNA: TGTGCCAGTAGTATAGCCCTGGGACAGACTCACTATGGCTACACCTTC. This gives the protein CASSIALGQTHYGYTF. Based on the CDR3 plus reference TRBV19 and TRBJ1-2, the full variable domain is DGGITQSPKYLFRKEGQNVTLSCEQNLNHDAMYWYRQDPGQGLRLIYYSQIVNDFQKGDIAEGYSVSREKKESFPLTVTSAQKNPTAFYLCASSIALGQTHYGYTFGSGTRLTVV.

This clonotype showed up many times. The chain uses TRBV20-1 and TRBJ2-5, with TRBD2 matching 9 bases. Germline V gives CDR1 DFQATT, CDR2 SNEGSKA (reference sequence). Trimming took 5 bases from V and 0 from J; bases not matched to a gene: 10. This CDR3 spans 16 amino acids. The CDR3 DNA follows: TGCAGTGCTGCCGGACTAGCGCGACAGAACCAAGAGACCCAGTACTTC. Translation: CSAAGLARQNQETQYF.

This clonotype was detected ten times or more. The chain couples TRBV14 to TRBJ2-3; 8 nucleotides agree with TRBD1. The CDR3 has 16 residues. From germline, CDR1 is SGHDN and CDR2 FVKESK. V dropped 5 bases and J dropped 1; count of bases not matched to a gene: 8. CDR3 amino acids: CASSARQGSGTDTQYF. The CDR3 DNA follows: TGTGCCAGCAGCGCTCGACAGGGGAGTGGCACAGATACGCAGTATTTT.

This clonotype was seen at least ten times. The chain's CDR3 is CATSRVGGNYGYTF. CDR3 bases: TGTGCCACCAGCAGAGTAGGCGGTAACTATGGCTACACCTTC. The chain joins TRBV15 to TRBJ1-2; D gene ambiguous. The V gene's germline CDR1 is LNHNV and CDR2 YYDKDF (reference sequence). This CDR3 contains 14 residues. V was trimmed by 1 base and J by 1 base, leaving 7 bases between them.

This clonotype showed up just a few times. The V and J genes are TRBV13 and TRBJ1-2; D perhaps matches TRBD1 (6 bases). V shed 1 base and J shed 0 bases, with 18 bases lying between them. The germline gives CDR1 PRHDT, CDR2 FYEKMQ (reference sequence). The CDR3 totals 18 residues. The CDR3 DNA follows: TGTGCCAGCAGCTTAGAGGGGGGTCGACAGGAAGCTAACTATGGCTACACCTTC. Translation gives CASSLEGGRQEANYGYTF.

The V call is TRBV30, the J call TRBJ2-5; D remains ambiguous. This CDR3 has 14 residues. CDR1 is GTSNPN and CDR2 is SVGIG in the germline V gene (reference sequence). Trimming shortened V by 0 bases and J by 0 bases, and 8 bases separated the two germline ends. The CDR3 sequence: CAWSVGQHQETQYF. CDR3 sequence (DNA): TGTGCCTGGAGTGTCGGCCAGCACCAAGAGACCCAGTACTTC.

The gene calls are TRBV20-1 and TRBJ2-5; 8 bases match TRBD2. The CDR3 totals 18 residues. V lost 0 bases and J lost 5; bases outside the gene matches: 17. Germline-derived CDR1 and CDR2 are DFQATT and SNEGSKA (reference sequence). This chain's CDR3 is CSARDSLQGSGRLETQYF. The CDR3 DNA follows: TGCAGTGCTAGAGACTCCCTCCAAGGGAGCGGGAGATTGGAGACCCAGTACTTC.

The chain recombines TRBV5-5 with TRBJ2-6; perhaps TRBD1 as D (6 bases). Germline lookup yields CDR1 SGHKS and CDR2 YYEKEE (reference sequence). The CDR3 has 16 amino acids. V lost 5 bases, J lost 1 base, and 13 bases lay in between. CDR3: CASRWTANSGANVLTF. CDR3 in DNA: TGTGCCAGCAGGTGGACAGCGAATTCTGGGGCCAACGTCCTGACTTTC.

This clonotype was counted many times. This rearrangement joins TRBV12-3 or TRBV12-4 to TRBJ2-6, with TRBD1 identical over 11 bases. CDR3 length: 19 amino acids. J lost 0 bases, V lost 5 bases, and 9 bases had no gene match. The CDR3 DNA reads TGTGCCAGCAGTGCCGGAGAAGGACAGGGGGCCTCTGGGGCCAACGTCCTGACTTTC. Translated: CASSAGEGQGASGANVLTF.

This clonotype was counted a single time. V is TRBV7-2 and J is TRBJ2-3; D possibly corresponds to TRBD1 (5 bases). CDR3 length: 14 amino acids. Trimming stripped 1 base from V and 2 bases from J, with 7 bases between. Germline assignment: CDR1 SGHTA and CDR2 FQGNSA. This CDR3 is CASSLEGYTDTQYF. DNA for the CDR3: TGTGCCAGCAGCTTAGAGGGGTACACAGATACGCAGTATTTT. The whole variable domain, filled in from reference TRBV7-2 and TRBJ2-3, reads GAGVSQSPSNKVTEKGKDVELRCDPISGHTALYWYRQSLGQGLEFLIYFQGNSAPDKSGLPSDRFSAERTGGSVSTLTIQRTQQEDSAVYLCASSLEGYTDTQYFGPGTRLTVL.

The V call is TRBV7-3, the J call TRBJ1-6, with a weak D call TRBD1 (6 bases). The V and J ends lost 1 base and 7 bases respectively, with 11 bases between them. CDR3 length: 15 amino acids. Germline V gives CDR1 SGHTA, CDR2 FQGTGA. The CDR3 is CASSLNPGVNSPLHF. The CDR3, as DNA: TGTGCCAGCAGCTTAAACCCAGGGGTGAATTCACCCCTCCACTTT.

In its sample, this clonotype was seen many times. This chain joins TRBV7-9 and TRBJ1-4; D is undetermined. Trimming pared 2 bases from V and 4 bases from J, leaving 11 bases between. CDR3 length: 15 amino acids. Germline V lookup: CDR1 SEHNR, CDR2 FQNEAQ (reference sequence). The CDR3 bases are TGTGCCAGCAGCTTAAATGGTCATTTTAATGAAAAACTGTTTTTT. This codes for CASSLNGHFNEKLFF.

This clonotype was observed many times. The chain recombines TRBV27 with TRBJ1-5, with TRBD1 matching over 8 bases. V lost 5 bases, J lost 4 bases, and 7 bases stayed unmatched. CDR3 length equals 15 residues. Germline V lookup: CDR1 MNHEY, CDR2 SMNVEV (reference sequence). CDR3 sequence: CASSLGQGPNQPQHF. CDR3 bases: TGTGCCAGCAGTCTCGGACAGGGACCGAATCAGCCCCAGCATTTT.

The CDR3 sequence is CASSTDLPYEQYF. The CDR3 nucleotides read TGTGCCAGCAGTACGGACCTCCCCTACGAGCAGTACTTC. V gene TRBV5-6 combines with J gene TRBJ2-7; D is ambiguous. CDR1 and CDR2 from the germline V gene are SGHDT and YYEEEE. This CDR3 comprises 13 residues. Trimming cost V 5 bases and J 2 bases, with 11 bases left between them.

This clonotype has just a few counts. The chain couples TRBV12-3 or TRBV12-4 to TRBJ2-7; the D gene is possibly TRBD1 (6 bases). V shed 2 bases and J shed 5 bases, with 16 bases lying between them. This CDR3 spans 15 amino acids. The CDR3: CASSLYLQGLNEQYF. CDR3 coding DNA: TGTGCCAGCAGTTTATACCTACAGGGTCTGAACGAGCAGTACTTC.

The rearrangement joins TRBV20-1 to TRBJ2-7; a weak D match, TRBD1 (6 bases). Germline V gene sequence: CDR1 DFQATT, CDR2 SNEGSKA (reference sequence). This CDR3 has 12 amino acids. V was cut by 6 bases and J by 1 base, with 10 bases left in between. CDR3 sequence (DNA): TGCAGTGCCAGGGACACATCCTACGAGCAGTACTTC. Translated: CSARDTSYEQYF.

The rearrangement uses TRBV5-6 and TRBJ1-2; D unresolved. There are 16 residues in the CDR3. CDR1 and CDR2 from the germline V gene are SGHDT and YYEEEE. V gave up 4 bases and J gave up 0 bases, with 16 bases separating them. The CDR3 protein is CASSTNRREPNYGYTF. The CDR3 DNA is TGTGCCAGCAGCACCAACCGGAGGGAGCCTAACTATGGCTACACCTTC.

This clonotype showed up many times. The chain carries TRBV20-1 and TRBJ2-3; TRBD2 aligns across 7 bases. The CDR3 spans 15 residues. In germline, CDR1 is DFQATT, CDR2 SNEGSKA (reference sequence). Trimming at V came to 0 bases and at J to 1 base, leaving 4 bases not matched to a gene. In nucleotides, the CDR3 is TGCAGTGCTAGAGATCCCAGCGGGGGCACAGATACGCAGTATTTT. As protein: CSARDPSGGTDTQYF.

This clonotype was detected a few times. The chain is built from TRBV12-3 or TRBV12-4 and TRBJ1-1, with D unresolved. V lost 6 bases, J lost 1 base, and 12 bases lay in between. The CDR3 sequence is 14 residues long. The CDR3 is CASSPWHPNTEAFF. The CDR3 nucleotides read TGTGCCAGCAGCCCGTGGCACCCGAACACTGAAGCTTTCTTT.

The chain recombines TRBV2 with TRBJ2-2; no definite D call. The CDR3 is 14 residues long. Trimming pared 4 bases from V and 3 bases from J, leaving 9 bases between. From germline, CDR1 is SNHLY and CDR2 FYNNEI. CDR3 DNA sequence: TGTGCCAGCAGTGTGGACGGCGACACCGGGGAGCTGTTTTTT. Translated: CASSVDGDTGELFF.

This clonotype was found a few times. The rearrangement joins TRBV5-1 to TRBJ2-3; 10 bases align to TRBD2. The CDR3 has 16 residues. The V gene's germline CDR1 is SGHRS and CDR2 YFSETQ. V lost 4 bases to trimming and J lost 4 bases; unmatched junction nucleotides: 9. CDR3 bases: TGCGCCAGCAGCCGAATCTATGGGACTAGCGCAGATACGCAGTATTTT. Encoded protein: CASSRIYGTSADTQYF.

The chain is built from TRBV7-2 and TRBJ2-3, with D tentatively TRBD1 or TRBD2 (5 bases each). CDR1 is SGHTA, CDR2 FQGNSA, per germline. The length of the CDR3 is 15 residues. Trimming left V 6 bases short and J 6 bases short, with 19 bases between. In DNA, the CDR3 is TGTGCCAGCAGGCCCACTATGTTGAGGGGTGATACGCAGTATTTT. Protein: CASRPTMLRGDTQYF.

This clonotype occurred a few times. This chain uses TRBV5-1 with TRBJ2-2; D call uncertain. The germline V and J ends were trimmed by 0 bases and 0 bases, with 9 bases remaining between them. Germline CDR1 reads SGHRS; CDR2 reads YFSETQ. The CDR3 loop spans 16 amino acids. CDR3 nucleotide sequence: TGCGCCAGCAGCTTGGTCCGCCACCCGAACACCGGGGAGCTGTTTTTT. Its translation is CASSLVRHPNTGELFF.

Only a few counts were recorded for this clonotype. DNA for the CDR3: TGTGCCTCCTCCCAAGCGCCGAACACCTACAATGAGCAGTTCTTC. It encodes CASSQAPNTYNEQFF. The chain employs TRBV3-1 and TRBJ2-1; D unclear. V was shortened by 11 bases and J by 2 bases, with 19 bases between the two germline ends. Per germline, CDR1 LGHDT and CDR2 YNNKEL (reference sequence). This CDR3 region has 15 residues.